Described below is a single T cell receptor (beta chain) sequence and its context. Its antigen remains unknown. This entry belongs to a study of shared clonotypes between healthy human individuals. Study details: Donor composition was a couple of women and a few men, aged 18 to 49. Overall study findings and caveats: Relative to memory subsets, naive subsets generally showed larger estimated richness. A few donors had around 5% of their naive CD4 clonotypes in common. The rarefaction results pointed to incomplete sorted-subset sequencing despite large depth.

Sequencing was performed with immunoSEQ multiplex PCR; in TCRdb, only in-frame clones are kept and a portion is missing. There are about 1.4 million clones in the sample; roughly 95% occur only once, and roughly 1.2% lies in the top ten. CDR1 and CDR2 (germline): SGHNT, YYREEE (reference sequence). V was shortened by 0 bases and J by 6 bases, with 4 bases between the two germline ends. The CDR3 covers 12 residues. The chain couples TRBV5-4 to TRBJ2-4; the D is unclear. This clonotype was obtained from a man younger than 40 in good health. Sequenced material: naive CD4+ T cells sorted from blood. Stated subset: CD45RA+ positively selected. The CDR3 DNA is TGTGCCAGCAGCTTGGGCAGAAACATTCAGTACTTC. This encodes CASSLGRNIQYF.